The source of this T cell receptor (beta chain) is a study of long-term antiretroviral therapy in people with HIV. Study-level information: By about a decade, the earliest samples predate the 2015 immediate-ART recommendation.

V was pared by 2 bases and J by 5 bases, with 7 bases between. The CDR3 runs to 14 residues. Germline loops: CDR1 SGHTA, CDR2 FQGTGA. Researchers ran immunoSEQ v3.0 at survey level. What sequencing targeted per sample was 40,000-50,000 T-cell genomes. TCRdb keeps only in-frame clones here, not all; method: immunoSEQ multiplex PCR. The table includes some 26,000 clones, 82% detected once. Treatment for every participant with HIV took place in the United States. With regard to this clone: Its antigen is not known.

General observations from the study: Control repertoires displayed wider CDR3 length ranges than the HIV repertoires.

Specimen: unsorted PBMCs, collected 2.9 years after starting antiretroviral therapy. The chain couples TRBV7-3 to TRBJ1-6, with a tentative D call TRBD1 (5 bases). The TCR sequence derives from a man between 50 and 59 years old with HIV. The CDR3 DNA follows: TGTGCCAGCAGCTTACAGGGAAATAATTCACCCCTCCACTTT. The encoded protein is CASSLQGNNSPLHF. The full variable domain, in which reference TRBV7-3 and TRBJ1-6 provide the parts outside the CDR3, is GAGVSQTPSNKVTEKGKYVELRCDPISGHTALYWYRQSLGQGPEFLIYFQGTGAADDSGLPNDRFFAVRPEGSVSTLKIQRTERGDSAVYLCASSLQGNNSPLHFGNGTRLTVT.